This T cell receptor (beta chain) was found in a study of shared clonotypes between healthy human individuals. V lost 7 bases, J lost 11 bases, and 11 bases lay in between. Germline CDR1 is SNHLY and CDR2 is FYNNEI. The CDR3 extends over 10 amino acids. The naive CD8 subset, CD45RO-negative cells positively selected for CCR7, excluded terminally differentiated effector memory CD45RA+ cells. Execution of the assay was at deep level. Libraries were prepared by immunoSEQ multiplex PCR; TCRdb keeps only in-frame clonotypes and omits some of them. The sample gives over 2 million clones, roughly 94% of which show up once; more than 0.95% is in the top ten.

Sequencing was done on a sample of naive CD8+ T cells sorted from blood. V and J are TRBV2 and TRBJ1-2; D call uncertain. This receptor was obtained from a man aged 18 to 30 in good health. CDR3 residues: CASTGGEYTF. Here the CDR3 DNA reads TGTGCCAGCACGGGAGGCGAATACACCTTC.